This T cell receptor (beta chain) was found in a study of blood T cell repertoires in COVID-19. Overall study: The origin of the acute and convalescent COVID-19 samples was the United States, Italy and Spain. In each case, the material was cDNA or gDNA derived from T cells, B-cell-depleted T cells, or PBMCs.

CDR1 and CDR2 from the germline V gene are SGDLS and YYNGEE. The length of the CDR3 is 16 residues. V was clipped by 0 bases and J by 0 bases; unmatched bases: 5. In the authors' workflow: Using reference gene primer amplification, nucleated cell counts were estimated. Sequenced by immunoSEQ multiplex PCR; TCRdb stores in-frame clones only, minus some. Clone size and V and J calls were adopted from that table, with D and trimming inferred from the DNA. Of 150,000 to 200,000 clones in the sample, roughly 83% were seen once. The chain has TRBV9 and TRBJ1-2, with 7 bases fitting TRBD1. The clonotype originates from a woman of 80 years or more with active or convalescent COVID-19. The sequenced sample consisted of peripheral blood. Here the CDR3 DNA reads TGTGCCAGCAGCGTAGCCCCCGGGACAGCTAACTATGGCTACACCTTC. Translated, it gives CASSVAPGTANYGYTF.